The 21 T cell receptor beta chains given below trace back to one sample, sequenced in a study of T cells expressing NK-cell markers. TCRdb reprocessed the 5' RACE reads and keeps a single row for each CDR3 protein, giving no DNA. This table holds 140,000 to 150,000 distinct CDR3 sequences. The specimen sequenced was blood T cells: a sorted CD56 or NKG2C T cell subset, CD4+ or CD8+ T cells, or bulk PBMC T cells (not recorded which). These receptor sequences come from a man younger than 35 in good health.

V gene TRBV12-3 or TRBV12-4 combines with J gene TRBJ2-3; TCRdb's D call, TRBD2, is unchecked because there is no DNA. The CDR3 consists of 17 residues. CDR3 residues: CASSFFGAVTSTDTQYF.

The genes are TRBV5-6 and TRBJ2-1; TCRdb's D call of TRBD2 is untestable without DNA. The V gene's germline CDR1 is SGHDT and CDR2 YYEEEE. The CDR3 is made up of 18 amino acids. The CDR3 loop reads CASSLGGAGGSSYNEQFF.

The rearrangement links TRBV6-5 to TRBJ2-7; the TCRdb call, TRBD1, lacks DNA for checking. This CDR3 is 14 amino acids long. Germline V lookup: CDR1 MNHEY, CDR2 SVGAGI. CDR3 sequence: CASIIGHLPYEQYF.

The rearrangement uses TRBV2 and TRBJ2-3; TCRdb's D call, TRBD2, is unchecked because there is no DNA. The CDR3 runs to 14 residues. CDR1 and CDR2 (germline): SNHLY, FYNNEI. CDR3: CASDNVGASDTQYF.

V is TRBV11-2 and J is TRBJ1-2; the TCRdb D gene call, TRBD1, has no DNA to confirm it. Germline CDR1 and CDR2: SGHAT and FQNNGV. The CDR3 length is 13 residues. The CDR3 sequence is CASSQGRSYGYTF.

CDR3 amino acids: CASRVSGSADTQYF. The V call is TRBV2, the J call TRBJ2-3; absent DNA, TCRdb's TRBD2 call cannot be checked. CDR1 and CDR2 from the germline V gene are SNHLY and FYNNEI. CDR3 length: 14 residues.

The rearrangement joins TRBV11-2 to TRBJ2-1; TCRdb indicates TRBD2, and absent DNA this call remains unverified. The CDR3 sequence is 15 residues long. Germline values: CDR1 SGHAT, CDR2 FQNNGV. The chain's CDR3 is CASSLALAGVQEQFF.

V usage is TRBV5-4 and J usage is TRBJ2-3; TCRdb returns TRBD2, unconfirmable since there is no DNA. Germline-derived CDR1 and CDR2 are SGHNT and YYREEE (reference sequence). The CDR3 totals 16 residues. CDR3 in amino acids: CASSLEEREDVDTQYF. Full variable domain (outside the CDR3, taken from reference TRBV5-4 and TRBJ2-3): ETGVTQSPTHLIKTRGQQVTLRCSSQSGHNTVSWYQQALGQGPQFIFQYYREEENGRGNFPPRFSGLQFPNYSSELNVNALELDDSALYLCASSLEEREDVDTQYFGPGTRLTVL.

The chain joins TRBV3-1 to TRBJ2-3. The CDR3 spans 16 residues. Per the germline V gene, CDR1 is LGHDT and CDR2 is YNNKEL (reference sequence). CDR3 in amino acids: CASSPSGQRLTDTQYF.

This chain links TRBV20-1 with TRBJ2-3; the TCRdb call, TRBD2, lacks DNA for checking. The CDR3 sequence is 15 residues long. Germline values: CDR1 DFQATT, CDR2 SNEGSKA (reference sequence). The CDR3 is CSAREREAPPDTQYF.

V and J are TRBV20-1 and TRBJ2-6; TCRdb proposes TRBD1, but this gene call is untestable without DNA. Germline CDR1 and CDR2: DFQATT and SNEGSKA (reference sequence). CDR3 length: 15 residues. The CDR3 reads CSATKTGTGANVLTF.

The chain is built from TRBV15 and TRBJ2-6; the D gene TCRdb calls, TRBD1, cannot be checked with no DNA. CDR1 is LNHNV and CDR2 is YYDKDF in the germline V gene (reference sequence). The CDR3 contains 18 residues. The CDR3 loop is CATSRDRGPISGANVLTF.

This CDR3 is CASSNPVPPGNEQFF. This chain links TRBV7-9 with TRBJ2-1; checking the TCRdb D call of TRBD1 is not possible without DNA. CDR1 and CDR2 from the germline V gene are SEHNR and FQNEAQ (reference sequence). The CDR3 is 15 amino acids.

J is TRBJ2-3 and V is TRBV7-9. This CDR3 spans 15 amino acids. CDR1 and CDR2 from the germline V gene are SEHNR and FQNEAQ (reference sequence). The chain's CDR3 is CASSYQADSTDTQYF.

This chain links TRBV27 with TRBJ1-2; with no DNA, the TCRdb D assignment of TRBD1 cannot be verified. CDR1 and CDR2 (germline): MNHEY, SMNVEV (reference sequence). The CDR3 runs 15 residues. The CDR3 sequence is CASSTGTGLRYGYTF.

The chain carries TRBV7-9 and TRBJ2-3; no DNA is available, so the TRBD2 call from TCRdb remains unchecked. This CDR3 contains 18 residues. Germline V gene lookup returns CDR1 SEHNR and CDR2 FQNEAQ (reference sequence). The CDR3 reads CASSIIPGGLMGTDTQYF.

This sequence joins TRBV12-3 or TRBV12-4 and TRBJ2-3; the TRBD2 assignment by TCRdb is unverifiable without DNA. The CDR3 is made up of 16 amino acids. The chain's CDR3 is CASSNLAGEGTDTQYF.

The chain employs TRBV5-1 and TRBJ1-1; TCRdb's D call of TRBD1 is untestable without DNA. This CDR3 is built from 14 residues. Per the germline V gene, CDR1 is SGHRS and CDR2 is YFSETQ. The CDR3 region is CASSPGRGSTEAFF.

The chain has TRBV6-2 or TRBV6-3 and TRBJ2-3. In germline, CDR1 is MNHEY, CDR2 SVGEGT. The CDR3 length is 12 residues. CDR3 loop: CASSYLVDTQYF.

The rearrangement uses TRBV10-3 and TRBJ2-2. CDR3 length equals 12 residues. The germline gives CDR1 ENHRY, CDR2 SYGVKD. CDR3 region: CAISGGSGELFF.

CDR3 protein: CASSFSGQGNEQFF. The chain is built from TRBV7-9 and TRBJ2-1; TCRdb returns TRBD1, unconfirmable since there is no DNA. The length of the CDR3 is 14 residues. Germline lookup yields CDR1 SEHNR and CDR2 FQNEAQ (reference sequence).